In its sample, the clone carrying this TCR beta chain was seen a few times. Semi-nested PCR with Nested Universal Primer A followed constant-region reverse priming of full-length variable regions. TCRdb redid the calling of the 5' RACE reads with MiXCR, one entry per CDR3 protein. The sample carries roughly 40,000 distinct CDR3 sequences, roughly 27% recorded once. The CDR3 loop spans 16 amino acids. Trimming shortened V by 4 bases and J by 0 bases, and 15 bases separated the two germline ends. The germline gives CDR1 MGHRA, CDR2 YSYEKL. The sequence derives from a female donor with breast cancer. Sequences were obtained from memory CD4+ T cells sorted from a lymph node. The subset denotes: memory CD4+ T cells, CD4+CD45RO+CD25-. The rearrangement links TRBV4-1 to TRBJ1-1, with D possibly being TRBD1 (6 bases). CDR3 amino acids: CASSLDRRNMNTEAFF. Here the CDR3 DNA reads TGCGCCAGCAGCCTTGACAGGCGAAACATGAACACTGAAGCTTTCTTT.